The clone carrying this T cell receptor (beta chain) occurred a few times. The junction had 8 bases not matched to a gene; V was cut back by 8 bases and J by 0 bases. CDR3 length: 16 amino acids. The source of the sample is a study of T cell repertoires in cytomegalovirus infection. MiXCR, applied by TCRdb to the reads, yields one record per CDR3 protein. The table has hundreds of thousands of distinct CDR3 sequences, 20% to 25% seen once. This TCR was recovered from a human donor in good health (CMV status not recorded). Some clones in this sample may be carry-over from other donors' samples. V and J are TRBV23-1 and TRBJ2-1, with 9 bases matching TRBD1. TRBV23-1 belongs to the ORF category, with a function that is uncertain. Sequencing was done on a sample of CD8+ T cells from PBMCs. DNA for the CDR3: TGCGCCAGCGCTCAATCGGACAGGGGCTCCTACAATGAGCAGTTCTTC. It specifies CASAQSDRGSYNEQFF.